A few counts support the clone carrying this TCR beta chain. Its antigen is not identified. This sample is part of a study of T cell repertoires in aging, cancer and after chemotherapy. Whole-study context: Repeat sampling of healthy donors over several months to years showed clear clonal overlap.

Multiplex touch-down PCR with TRB-A/B primers amplified rearranged V-D-J TRB sequences. Each CDR3 protein gets one entry after TCRdb re-called the multiplex PCR reads with MiXCR. The sample yields some 10,000 distinct CDR3 sequences, roughly 30% seen once. Regarding the study as a whole: Across the chemotherapy interval, each cancer cohort showed higher median generation probability, suggesting thymic rebound. Loss of evenness, beyond lost richness, contributed to age-related TCR diversity decline in cancer patients. No conclusions about immunological memory after chemotherapy can be drawn from the repertoire data.

CDR3 length equals 15 residues. Germline lookup yields CDR1 SGHTA and CDR2 FQGTGA. V lost 3 bases, J lost 2 bases, and 6 bases stayed unmatched. TCR beta rearrangements were amplified from peripheral blood genomic DNA. The clonotype originates from a human donor in good health. The rearrangement uses TRBV7-3 and TRBJ2-7; 8 bases are shared with TRBD2. The sequenced sample consisted of blood. For the CDR3, the DNA is TGTGCCAGCAGCTTGGAAAGCGGGGGTACCTACGAGCAGTACTTC. Its translation is CASSLESGGTYEQYF.